A single TCR beta chain is shown here with its context. These data are taken from a study of blood T cell repertoires in COVID-19. Across the study: The United States, Italy and Spain provided the acute and convalescent COVID-19 samples.

Authors' processing steps: Researchers report that nucleated cell counts were estimated from reference gene primer amplification. The method was immunoSEQ multiplex PCR; TCRdb's version includes in-frame clones alone and lacks a portion of them. Clone size and V and J calls were adopted from that table, with D and trimming inferred from the DNA. This sample has about 220,000 clones, with 86% found just once. The receptor comes from a woman in her forties with acute COVID-19. Sequencing was done on a sample of PBMCs or T cells enriched from blood (not recorded which).

The CDR3 bases are TGCAGCGCCGATTTCGGACAGGGCCGATATGGCTACACCTTC. Translation: CSADFGQGRYGYTF. This sequence joins TRBV29-1 and TRBJ1-2; 8 positions match TRBD1. Trimming removed 7 bases from V and 5 bases from J; junction bases left unmatched: 12. Germline CDR1 SQVTM, CDR2 ANQGSEA. The CDR3 sequence is 14 residues long. The entire variable domain, with the rest obtained from reference TRBV29-1 and TRBJ1-2, is as follows: SAVISQKPSRDICQRGTSLTIQCQVDSQVTMMFWYRQQPGQSLTLIATANQGSEATYESGFVIDKFPISRPNLTFSTLTVSNMSPEDSSIYLCSADFGQGRYGYTFGSGTRLTVV.